A selection of T cell receptor beta chains follows, all from one sample in a study of blood T cell repertoires in COVID-19. TCRdb keeps only in-frame clones here, not all; method: immunoSEQ multiplex PCR. The table lists around 210,000 clones, about 88% of them singletons. The sample taken for sequencing was peripheral blood. These receptors all stem from a man between 45 and 60 years old with COVID-19, enrolled during active disease. The CDR3 runs from the conserved cysteine through the conserved F or W. The D gene is left open where the match is weak. Only some rows state a clone size, as once, few, many or a class for expanded clones.

TRBD2	TRBJ2-5	.	TRBV7-9	TGTGCCAGCAGCGATTGGAGACTAGCGGGAACCACCCAAGAGACCCAGTACTTC	CASSDWRLAGTTQETQYF
.	TRBJ2-1	.	TRBV18	TGTGCCAGCTCACACGGGGGCGGGGGAACCGACAATGAGCAGTTCTTC	CASSHGGGGTDNEQFF
TRBD1	TRBJ1-2	.	TRBV4-2	TGTGCCAGCAGCCAGAACCGGGACAGGGTGGATGGCTACACCTTC	CASSQNRDRVDGYTF
TRBD1	TRBJ1-5	.	TRBV6-2/TRBV6-3	TGTGCCAGCAGTTCTGACAGGGGTCAGCCCCAGCATTTT	CASSSDRGQPQHF
TRBD1	TRBJ2-7	once	TRBV19	TGTGCCAGTAGTATAGGGGCGGGACAGGGGGCCTACGAGCAGTACTTC	CASSIGAGQGAYEQYF
.	TRBJ2-3	.	TRBV10-3	TGTGCCATCAGGGTAGCGGCAGATACGCAGTATTTT	CAIRVAADTQYF
.	TRBJ1-2	.	TRBV27	TGTGCCAGCAGTTTTGGGCAGGGGTATGGCTACACCTTC	CASSFGQGYGYTF
TRBD1	TRBJ1-5	.	TRBV6-6	TGTGCCAGCAGTTCAGGACAGGGGGATGCTCAGCCCCAGCATTTT	CASSSGQGDAQPQHF
.	TRBJ2-3	.	TRBV19	TGTGCCAGTAGGGAACAGGGCGCGAGGACAGATACGCAGTATTTT	CASREQGARTDTQYF
.	TRBJ2-3	.	TRBV5-1	TGCGCCAGCAGCTTGGCCGGGGTGTGGACAGATACGCAGTATTTT	CASSLAGVWTDTQYF
.	TRBJ1-2	.	TRBV27	TGTGCCAGCAGTTTACGAGGGAGAAACAGCTACACCTTC	CASSLRGRNSYTF
.	TRBJ1-1	.	TRBV7-9	TGTGCCAGCAGAAAAACCCGGACAGCGATGATGAACACTGAAGCTTTCTTT	CASRKTRTAMMNTEAFF
.	TRBJ2-7	.	TRBV6-1	TGTGCCAGCAGTGAAGAGCTCCGGGACATCGCCTACGAGCAGTACTTC	CASSEELRDIAYEQYF
TRBD1	TRBJ1-2	.	TRBV7-9	TGTGCCAGCAGCTTAGCGTCCGGGACAGGGTTCTATGGCTACACCTTC	CASSLASGTGFYGYTF
TRBD1	TRBJ2-7	.	TRBV6-5	TGTGCCAGCAGTAGGACAGGGACCTACGAGCAGTACTTC	CASSRTGTYEQYF
TRBD1	TRBJ1-1	.	TRBV5-4	TGTGCCAGCAGCGGACAGACAGGGGATCGTACTGAAGCTTTCTTT	CASSGQTGDRTEAFF
.	TRBJ2-7	.	TRBV14	TGTGCCAGCAGCCACGGGGGCTACGAGCAGTACTTC	CASSHGGYEQYF
.	TRBJ2-6	.	TRBV18	TGTGCCAGCTCACCTTTCGGCCAGGGCTACTCTGGGGCCAACGTCCTGACTTTC	CASSPFGQGYSGANVLTF
.	TRBJ1-2	.	TRBV6-5	TGTGCCAGCAGTTACTCGTCGGCGTCACTATATTATGGCTACACCTTC	CASSYSSASLYYGYTF
TRBD1	TRBJ1-4	.	TRBV5-1	TGCGCCAGCAGCTCCACCGGGACAGATAATGAAAAACTGTTTTTT	CASSSTGTDNEKLFF
TRBD2	TRBJ2-2	.	TRBV3-1/TRBV3-2	TGTGCCAGCAGCCAATTCCCTAGCGGGGGGGTTAACACCGGGGAGCTGTTTTTT	CASSQFPSGGVNTGELFF
TRBD1	TRBJ1-1	once	TRBV11-2	TGTGCCAGCAGCCGCCCTAACGGGACAGTGACTTCTATGAACACTGAAGCTTTCTTT	CASSRPNGTVTSMNTEAFF
TRBD2	TRBJ2-1	few	TRBV19	TGTGCCAGTAGTTCGGCTAGCGGGGCTTTCTACAATGAGCAGTTCTTC	CASSSASGAFYNEQFF